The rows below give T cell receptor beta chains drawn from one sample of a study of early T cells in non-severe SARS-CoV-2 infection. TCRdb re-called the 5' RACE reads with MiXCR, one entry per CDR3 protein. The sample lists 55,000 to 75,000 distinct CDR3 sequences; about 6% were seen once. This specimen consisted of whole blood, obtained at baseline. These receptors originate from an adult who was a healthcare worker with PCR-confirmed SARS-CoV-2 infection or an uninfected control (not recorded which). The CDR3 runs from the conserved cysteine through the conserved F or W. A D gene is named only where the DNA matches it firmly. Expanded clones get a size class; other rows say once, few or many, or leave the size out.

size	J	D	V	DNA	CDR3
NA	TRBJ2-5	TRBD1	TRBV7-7	TGTGCCAGCAGCTTATGGCAGGGGGCGGAGGAGACCCAGTACTTC	CASSLWQGAEETQYF
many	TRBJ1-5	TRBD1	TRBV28	TGTGCCAGCAGTCTACAGGGGGAGAGGCAGCCCCAGCATTTT	CASSLQGERQPQHF
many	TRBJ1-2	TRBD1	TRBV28	TGTGCCAGCAGTCTCGAGGACAGGGGTCCGGGCTACACCTTC	CASSLEDRGPGYTF
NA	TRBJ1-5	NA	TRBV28	TGTGCCAGCAGTTCCTTTCCCGCCGGCAGGGGCAATCAGCCCCAGCATTTT	CASSSFPAGRGNQPQHF
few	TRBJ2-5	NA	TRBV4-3	TGCGCCAGCAGCCAAGAAACACACTTGCGGACCCAGTACTTC	CASSQETHLRTQYF
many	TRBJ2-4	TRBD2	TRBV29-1	TGCAGCGTTGGTAGCGGGAATGCCAAAAACATTCAGTACTTC	CSVGSGNAKNIQYF
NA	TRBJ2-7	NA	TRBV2	TGTGCCAGCAGCAAAACAGGGTACGAGCAGTACTTC	CASSKTGYEQYF
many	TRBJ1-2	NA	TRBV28	TGTGCCAGCAGTTTCGGAGGTGGCCCTACCTATGGCTACACCTTC	CASSFGGGPTYGYTF
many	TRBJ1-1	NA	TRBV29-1	TGCAGCGTTGTTGTACAGCCGAACACTGAAGCTTTCTTT	CSVVVQPNTEAFF
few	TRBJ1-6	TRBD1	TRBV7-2	TGTGCCAGCAGCTCCGGGACAGGGTTAAATTCACCCCTCCACTTT	CASSSGTGLNSPLHF
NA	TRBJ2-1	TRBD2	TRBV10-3	TGTGCCATCAGTGAGTCGGAGGGAGGGCCAAGTGAGCAGTTCTTC	CAISESEGGPSEQFF
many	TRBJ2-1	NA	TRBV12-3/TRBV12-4	TGTGCCAGCAGCCTGGAGGGAGGAGTGATTTCTGAGCAGTTCTTC	CASSLEGGVISEQFF
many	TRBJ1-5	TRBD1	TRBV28	TGTGCCAGCACCCAGGGGGCGAGGAGCAATCAGCCCCAGCATTTT	CASTQGARSNQPQHF
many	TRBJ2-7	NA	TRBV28	TGTGCCAGTACCGAAGTAGAGCTTTCCTACGAGCAGTACTTC	CASTEVELSYEQYF
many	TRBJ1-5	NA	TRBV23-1	TGCGCCAGCAGTCAATCGTCCGGGAATCAGCCCCAGCATTTT	CASSQSSGNQPQHF
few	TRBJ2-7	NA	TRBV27	TGTGCCAGCAAGGTTGGGGCTGCGCGCTACGAGCAGTACTTC	CASKVGAARYEQYF
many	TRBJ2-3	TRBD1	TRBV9	TGTGCCAGCAGCGTCGGTCACACAGGGGGTACGCAGTATTTT	CASSVGHTGGTQYF
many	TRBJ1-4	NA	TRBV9	TGTGCCAGCAGCGATACGGGGCCAACTGAAAAACTGTTTTTT	CASSDTGPTEKLFF
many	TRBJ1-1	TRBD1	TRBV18	TGTGCCAGCTCACCACCAGCCACAGGGGGCACTGAAGCTTTCTTT	CASSPPATGGTEAFF
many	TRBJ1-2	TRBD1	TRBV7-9	TGTGCCAGCACCAAAAAGCAGGGGGCGGACTATGGCTACACCTTC	CASTKKQGADYGYTF
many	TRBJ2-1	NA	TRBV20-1	TGCAGTGCTAGAGATGGGAAACTAAGCCACAATGAGCAGTTCTTC	CSARDGKLSHNEQFF
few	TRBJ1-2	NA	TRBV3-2	TGTGCCAGCAGCCAAGATAGAGGGGAGGTTAACTATGGCTACACCTTC	CASSQDRGEVNYGYTF
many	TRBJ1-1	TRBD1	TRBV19	TGTGCCAGTAAACCCAGGGGGGATTCCACTGAAGCTTTCTTT	CASKPRGDSTEAFF
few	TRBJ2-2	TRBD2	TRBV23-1	TGCGCCAGCAGTCAACCTGGGACAGGGACGACTAGCGGGAGACACACCGGGGAGCTGTTTTTT	CASSQPGTGTTSGRHTGELFF
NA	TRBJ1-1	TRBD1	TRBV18	TGTGCCAGCTCACCCTACACCGGGACAGGGGAGGGCGCTTTCTTT	CASSPYTGTGEGAFF
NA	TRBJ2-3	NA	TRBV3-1	TGTGCCAGCAGCCCCAGGACTACTACAGATACGCAGTATTTT	CASSPRTTTDTQYF
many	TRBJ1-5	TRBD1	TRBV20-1	TGCAGTGCTAGGACAGGGGGAGGCAATCAGCCCCAGCATTTT	CSARTGGGNQPQHF
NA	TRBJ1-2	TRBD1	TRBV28	TGTGCCAGCAGTTTACGGACAGGGCCCGACTATGGCTACACCTTC	CASSLRTGPDYGYTF
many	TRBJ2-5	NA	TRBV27	TGTGCCAGCAGTGAGACGGTCCAAGAGACCCAGTACTTC	CASSETVQETQYF
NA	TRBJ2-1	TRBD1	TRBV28	TGTGCCAGCAGTAGGGACAGTACAGGGGATGAGCAGTTCTTC	CASSRDSTGDEQFF
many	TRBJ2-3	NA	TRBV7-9	TGTGCCAGCAGCTTAGTTGCGCTTAGCACAGATACGCAGTATTTT	CASSLVALSTDTQYF
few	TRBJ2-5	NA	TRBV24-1	TGTGCCACCAGTGATTTAGCGGAGACCCAGTACTTC	CATSDLAETQYF
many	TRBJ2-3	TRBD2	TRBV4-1	TGCGCCAGCAGCCGCCTTATGACTAGCGGAGGGTCAGATACGCAGTATTTT	CASSRLMTSGGSDTQYF
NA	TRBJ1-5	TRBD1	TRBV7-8	TGTGCCAGCAGCATTACCGGGACAGGGGTACGACAGCCCCAGCATTTT	CASSITGTGVRQPQHF
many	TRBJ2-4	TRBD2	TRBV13	TGTGCCAGCAGCTTGCAACTAGCGGGTTACAAAAACATTCAGTACTTC	CASSLQLAGYKNIQYF
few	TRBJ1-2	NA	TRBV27	TGTGCCAGCAGTTTGGGGGGGAGAGATGGAAGCTACACCTTC	CASSLGGRDGSYTF
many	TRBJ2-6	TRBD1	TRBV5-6	TGTGCCAGCAGTGTGCTTACAGGGGGCGATGGGGCCAACGTCCTGACTTTC	CASSVLTGGDGANVLTF
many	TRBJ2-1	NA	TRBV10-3	TGTGCCATCAGGGGGATTCCCGCAAAGAGGCCTTACAATGAGCAGTTCTTC	CAIRGIPAKRPYNEQFF
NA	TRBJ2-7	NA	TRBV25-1	TGTGCCAGCATCGGAGGATACGAGCAGTACTTC	CASIGGYEQYF
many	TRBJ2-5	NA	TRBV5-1	TGCGCCAGCAGCAGAGGACTACAAGAGACCCAGTACTTC	CASSRGLQETQYF
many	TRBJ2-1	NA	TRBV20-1	TGCAGTGCTCCAAGGACATATCTCAATGAGCAGTTCTTC	CSAPRTYLNEQFF
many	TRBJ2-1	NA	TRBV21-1	TGTGCCAGCGGGACTTCCAGGGAGGAGCAGTTCTTC	CASGTSREEQFF
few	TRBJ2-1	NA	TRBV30	TGTGCCTGGAGTGTACGGGACTCACGTAAAAGATATGAGCAGTTCTTC	CAWSVRDSRKRYEQFF
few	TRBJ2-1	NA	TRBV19	TGTGCCAGCAGCCCTGGCGATGAGCAGTTCTTC	CASSPGDEQFF
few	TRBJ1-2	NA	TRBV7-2	TGTGCCAGCAGCTTAAAAACCCCTTCGTTC	CASSLKTPSF
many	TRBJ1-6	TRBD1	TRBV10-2	TGCGCCAGCAGTGAGTTTACAGGGGGTGGTTCACCCCTCCACTTT	CASSEFTGGGSPLHF
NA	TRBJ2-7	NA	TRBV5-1	TGCGCCAGCAGCAGAGAACAGGGAAACGAGCAGTACTTC	CASSREQGNEQYF
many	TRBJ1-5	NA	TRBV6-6	TGTGCCAGCAGTTCCAACAATCAGCCCCAGCATTTT	CASSSNNQPQHF